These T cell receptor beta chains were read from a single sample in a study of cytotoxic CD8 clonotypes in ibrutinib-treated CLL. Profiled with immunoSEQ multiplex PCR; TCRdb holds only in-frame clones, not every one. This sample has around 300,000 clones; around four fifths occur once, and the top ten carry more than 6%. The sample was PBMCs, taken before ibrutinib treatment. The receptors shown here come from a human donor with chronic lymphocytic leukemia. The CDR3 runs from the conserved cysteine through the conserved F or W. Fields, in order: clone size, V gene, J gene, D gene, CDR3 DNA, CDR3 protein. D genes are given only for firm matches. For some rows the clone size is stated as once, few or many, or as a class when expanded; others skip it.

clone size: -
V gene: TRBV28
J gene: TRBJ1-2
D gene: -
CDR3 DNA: TGTGCCAGCAGACCTACAGGGTCCTATGGCTACACCTTC
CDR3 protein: CASRPTGSYGYTF

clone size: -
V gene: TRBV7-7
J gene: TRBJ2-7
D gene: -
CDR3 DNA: TGTGCTAGCAGCTTAGAAGCCGGATCCTACGAGCAGTACTTC
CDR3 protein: CASSLEAGSYEQYF

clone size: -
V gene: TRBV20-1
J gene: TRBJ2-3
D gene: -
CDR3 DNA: TGCAGTGCGACTCTAGTGGATACGCAGTATTTT
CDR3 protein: CSATLVDTQYF

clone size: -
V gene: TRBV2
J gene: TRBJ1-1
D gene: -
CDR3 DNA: TGTGCCAGCAGCTCCACACCGAACACTGAAGCTTTCTTT
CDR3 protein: CASSSTPNTEAFF

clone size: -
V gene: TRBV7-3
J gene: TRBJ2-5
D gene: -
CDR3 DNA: TGTGCCAGCAGCTTAATTCCGGGAGTCGTGACCCAGTACTTC
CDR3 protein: CASSLIPGVVTQYF

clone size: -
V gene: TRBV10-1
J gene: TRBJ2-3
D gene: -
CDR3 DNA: TGCGCCAGCTCCGGGGGACAGAGAAGCACAGATACGCAGTATTTT
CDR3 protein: CASSGGQRSTDTQYF

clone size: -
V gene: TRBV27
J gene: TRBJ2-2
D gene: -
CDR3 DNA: TGTGCCAGCAGTTTGACGGGAGTGTTCGGGGAGCTGTTTTTT
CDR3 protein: CASSLTGVFGELFF

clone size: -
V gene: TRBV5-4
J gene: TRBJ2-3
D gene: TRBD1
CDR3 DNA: TGTGCCAGCAGCCCGCCCCGGACAGGGCGCACAGATACGCAGTATTTT
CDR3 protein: CASSPPRTGRTDTQYF

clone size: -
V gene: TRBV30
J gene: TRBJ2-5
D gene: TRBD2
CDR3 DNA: TGTGCCTGGAGTGATGGGCGGCTGCGGGGGTGGGAAGAGACCCAGTACTTC
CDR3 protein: CAWSDGRLRGWEETQYF

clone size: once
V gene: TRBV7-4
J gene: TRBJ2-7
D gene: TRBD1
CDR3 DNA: TGTGCCAGCAGCCCCAAAAGGCGGACAGGTCACTACGAGCAGTACTTC
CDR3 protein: CASSPKRRTGHYEQYF

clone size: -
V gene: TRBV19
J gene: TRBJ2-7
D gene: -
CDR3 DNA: TGTGCCAGTAGTATTTTGGTCGGCGCTTGGTACGAGCAGTACTTC
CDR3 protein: CASSILVGAWYEQYF

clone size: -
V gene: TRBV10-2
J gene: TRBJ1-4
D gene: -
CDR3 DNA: TGCGCCAGCTGCCGGCTTCAAGAAGATGAAAAACTGTTTTTT
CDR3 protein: CASCRLQEDEKLFF

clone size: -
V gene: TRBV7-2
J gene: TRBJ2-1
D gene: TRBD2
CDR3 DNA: TGTGCCAGCAGCTTAGAGGGGACTAGCGGCACCAATGAGCAGTTCTTC
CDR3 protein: CASSLEGTSGTNEQFF

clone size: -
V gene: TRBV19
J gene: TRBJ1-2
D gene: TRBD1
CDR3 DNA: TGTGCCAGTAGGACAGGGGGGAACTATGGCTACACCTTC
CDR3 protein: CASRTGGNYGYTF

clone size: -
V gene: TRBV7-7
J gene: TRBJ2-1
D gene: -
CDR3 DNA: TGTGCTAGCAGCCAAAGGGTACAGGCAAACAATGAGCAGTTCTTC
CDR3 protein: CASSQRVQANNEQFF

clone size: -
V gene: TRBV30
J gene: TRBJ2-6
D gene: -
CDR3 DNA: TGTGCCTGGACAGCCTCCTACTCTGGGGCCAACGTCCTGACTTTC
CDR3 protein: CAWTASYSGANVLTF

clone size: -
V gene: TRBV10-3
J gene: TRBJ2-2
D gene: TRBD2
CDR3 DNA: TGTGCCATCTGGACTAGCGGGAGTTTAACCGGGGAGCTGTTTTTT
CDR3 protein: CAIWTSGSLTGELFF

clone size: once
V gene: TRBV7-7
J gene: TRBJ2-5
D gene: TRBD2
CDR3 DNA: TGTGCTAGCAGCTTTGGACTAGCGGGAGAGACCCAGTACTTC
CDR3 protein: CASSFGLAGETQYF

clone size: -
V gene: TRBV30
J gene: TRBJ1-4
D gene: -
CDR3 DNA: TGTGCCTGTACAGGGTTTAGCACAACTAATGAAAAACTGTTTTTT
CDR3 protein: CACTGFSTTNEKLFF

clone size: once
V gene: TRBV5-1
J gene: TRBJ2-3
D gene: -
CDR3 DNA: TGCGCCAGCAGCCTAGGACAGAGCACAGATACGCAGTATTTT
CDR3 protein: CASSLGQSTDTQYF

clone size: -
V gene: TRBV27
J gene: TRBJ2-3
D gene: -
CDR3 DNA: TGTGCCAGCAGTTTTGAGGGAATGACCCACACAGATACGCAGTATTTT
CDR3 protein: CASSFEGMTHTDTQYF

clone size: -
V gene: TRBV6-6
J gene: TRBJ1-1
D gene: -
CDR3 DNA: TGTGCCAGCAGTTACGATACCCCACCATCGAACACTGAAGCTTTCTTT
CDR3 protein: CASSYDTPPSNTEAFF

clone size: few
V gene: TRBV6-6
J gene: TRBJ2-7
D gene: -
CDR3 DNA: TGTGCCAGCAGTTACTCGCTCTACGAGCAGTACTTC
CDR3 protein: CASSYSLYEQYF

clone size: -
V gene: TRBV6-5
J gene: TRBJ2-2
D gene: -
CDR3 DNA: TGTGCCAGCAGTCTCACCGGGGAGCTGTTTTTT
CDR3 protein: CASSLTGELFF

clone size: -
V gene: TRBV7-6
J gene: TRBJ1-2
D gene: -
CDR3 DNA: TGTGCCAGCAGCCCTCGGAACGACGCTAACTATGGCTACACCTTC
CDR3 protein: CASSPRNDANYGYTF

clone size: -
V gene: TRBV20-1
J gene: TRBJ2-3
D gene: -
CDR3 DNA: TGCAGTGCTAGTAGCACAGATACGCAGTATTTT
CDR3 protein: CSASSTDTQYF

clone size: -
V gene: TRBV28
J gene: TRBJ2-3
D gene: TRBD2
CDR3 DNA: TGTGCCAGCTCCGCCGGGACTAGCGCAGATACGCAGTATTTT
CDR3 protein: CASSAGTSADTQYF

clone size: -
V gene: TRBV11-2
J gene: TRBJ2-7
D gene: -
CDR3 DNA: TGTGCCAGCAGCTTACGGGCCTACGAGCAGTACTTC
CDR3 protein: CASSLRAYEQYF

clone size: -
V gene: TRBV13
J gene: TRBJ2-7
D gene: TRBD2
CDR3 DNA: TGTGCCAGCAGCTTCCGTCACCATAGCGGGTCCTACGAGCAGTACTTC
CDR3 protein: CASSFRHHSGSYEQYF

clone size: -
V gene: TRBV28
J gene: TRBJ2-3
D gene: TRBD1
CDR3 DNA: TGTGCCAGCAGTTCAGGGACAGGGGGTTTCACAGATACGCAGTATTTT
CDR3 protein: CASSSGTGGFTDTQYF

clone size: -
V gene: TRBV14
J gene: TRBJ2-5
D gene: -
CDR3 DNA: TGTGCCAGCAGCCAAGATTTTGGGTTTACGGAGACCCAGTACTTC
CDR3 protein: CASSQDFGFTETQYF

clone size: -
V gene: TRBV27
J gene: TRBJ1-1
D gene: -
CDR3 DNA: TGTGAGACAAGGAGTCAGGGGTGGGCTTTCTTT
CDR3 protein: CETRSQGWAFF

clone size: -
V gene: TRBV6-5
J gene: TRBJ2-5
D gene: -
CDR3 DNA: TGTGCCAGCAGTTCGGGGCTTCAAGAGACCCAGTACTTC
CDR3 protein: CASSSGLQETQYF

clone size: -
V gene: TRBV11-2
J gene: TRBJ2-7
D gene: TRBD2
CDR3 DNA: TGTGCCAGCAGCTTAAACGGGAGGGCCCACGAGCAGTACTTC
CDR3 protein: CASSLNGRAHEQYF

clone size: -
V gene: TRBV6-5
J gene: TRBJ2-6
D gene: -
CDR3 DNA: TGTGCCAGCAAGCCCGGGTACTCTGGGGCCAACGTCCTGACTTTC
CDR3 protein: CASKPGYSGANVLTF

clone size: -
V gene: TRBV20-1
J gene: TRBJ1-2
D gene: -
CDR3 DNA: TGCAGTGCTAGACCGGGGCTTGGCTACACCTTC
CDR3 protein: CSARPGLGYTF

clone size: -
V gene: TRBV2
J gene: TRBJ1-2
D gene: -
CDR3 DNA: TGTGCCAGCAGTATTAATACCGGGATTGGCTACACCTTC
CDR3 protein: CASSINTGIGYTF

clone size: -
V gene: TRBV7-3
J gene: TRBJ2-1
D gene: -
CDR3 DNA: TGTGCCAGCAGCTTAATAGGATCTAGTTTCGATGAGCAGTTCTTC
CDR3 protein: CASSLIGSSFDEQFF

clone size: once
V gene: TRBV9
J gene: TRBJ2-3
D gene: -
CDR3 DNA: TGTGCCAGCTCACCATGGGCAGACACAGATACGCAGTATTTT
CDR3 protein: CASSPWADTDTQYF

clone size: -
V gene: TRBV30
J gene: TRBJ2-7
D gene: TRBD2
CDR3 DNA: TGTGCCTGGAGGGGCGGACTAGCGGGAGGGCCAGTATACGAGCAGTACTTC
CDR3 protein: CAWRGGLAGGPVYEQYF

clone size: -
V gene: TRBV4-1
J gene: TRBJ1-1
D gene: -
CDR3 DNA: TGCGCCAGCAGCCAAGTAAAAGGGAACACTGAAGCTTTCTTT
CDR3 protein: CASSQVKGNTEAFF

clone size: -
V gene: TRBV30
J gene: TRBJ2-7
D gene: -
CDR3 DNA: TGTGCCTGGAGTGTCAGATGGAGTCCCTCCTCCTACGAGCAGTACTTC
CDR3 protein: CAWSVRWSPSSYEQYF

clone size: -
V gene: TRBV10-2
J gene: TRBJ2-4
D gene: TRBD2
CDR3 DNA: TGCGCCAGCAGTGCTCTCTTGGGACTAGCGGGAGTAGGGGAAAACATTCAGTACTTC
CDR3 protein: CASSALLGLAGVGENIQYF